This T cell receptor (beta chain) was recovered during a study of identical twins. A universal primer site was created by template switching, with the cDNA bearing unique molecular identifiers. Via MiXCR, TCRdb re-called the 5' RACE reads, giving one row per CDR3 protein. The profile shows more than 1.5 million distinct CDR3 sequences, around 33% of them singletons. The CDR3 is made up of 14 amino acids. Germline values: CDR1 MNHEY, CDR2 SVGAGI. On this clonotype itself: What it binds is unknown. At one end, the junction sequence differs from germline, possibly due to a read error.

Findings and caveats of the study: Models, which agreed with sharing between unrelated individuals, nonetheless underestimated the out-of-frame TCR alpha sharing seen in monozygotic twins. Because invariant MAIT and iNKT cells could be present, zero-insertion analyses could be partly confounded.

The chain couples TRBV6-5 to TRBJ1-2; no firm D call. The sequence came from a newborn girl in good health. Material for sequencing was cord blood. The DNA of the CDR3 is TGTGCCAGCAGTCCTACCGTCCTGAACTATGGCTACATCTTC. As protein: CASSPTVLNYGYIF.